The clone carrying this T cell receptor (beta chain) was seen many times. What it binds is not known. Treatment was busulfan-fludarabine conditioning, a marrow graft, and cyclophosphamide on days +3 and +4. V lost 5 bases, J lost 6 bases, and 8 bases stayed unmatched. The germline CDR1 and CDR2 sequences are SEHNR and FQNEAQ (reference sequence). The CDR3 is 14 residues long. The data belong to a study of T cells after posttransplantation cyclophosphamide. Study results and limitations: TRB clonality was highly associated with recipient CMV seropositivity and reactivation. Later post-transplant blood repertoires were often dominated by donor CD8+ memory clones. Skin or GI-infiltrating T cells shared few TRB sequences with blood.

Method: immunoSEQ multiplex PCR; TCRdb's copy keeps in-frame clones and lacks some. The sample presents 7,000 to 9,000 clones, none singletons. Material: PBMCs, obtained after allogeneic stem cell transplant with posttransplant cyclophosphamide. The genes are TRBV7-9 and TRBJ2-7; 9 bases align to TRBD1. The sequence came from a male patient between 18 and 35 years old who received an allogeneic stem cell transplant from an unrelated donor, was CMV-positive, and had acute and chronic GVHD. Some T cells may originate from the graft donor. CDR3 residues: CASSVGQGRVEQYF. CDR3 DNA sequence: TGTGCCAGCAGCGTCGGACAGGGGAGAGTCGAGCAGTACTTC.